The sequence of this TCR beta chain was determined in a study of T cells after yellow fever vaccination. The study, taken as a whole, reports: Though weaker, the secondary response peaked faster, on day 5 versus 15.

V was pared by 7 bases and J by 3 bases, with 13 bases between. Germline-derived CDR1 and CDR2 are MDHEN and SYDVKM. This CDR3 spans 13 amino acids. TCRdb reanalysed the 5' RACE reads using MiXCR and keeps one entry per CDR3 protein. The table includes more than 300,000 distinct CDR3 sequences, 4% to 5.5% detected once. This clonotype was seen ten or more times. The target antigen is unknown. This clonotype was obtained from a man aged 18-30 years who received the YFV17D yellow fever vaccine. This specimen was PBMCs, taken 15 days after the yellow fever booster vaccination. The rearrangement links TRBV28 to TRBJ2-7; D gene unclear. The CDR3 protein is CASKGLEDYEQYF. In DNA form, the CDR3 reads TGTGCCAGCAAGGGCCTAGAAGACTACGAGCAGTACTTC.